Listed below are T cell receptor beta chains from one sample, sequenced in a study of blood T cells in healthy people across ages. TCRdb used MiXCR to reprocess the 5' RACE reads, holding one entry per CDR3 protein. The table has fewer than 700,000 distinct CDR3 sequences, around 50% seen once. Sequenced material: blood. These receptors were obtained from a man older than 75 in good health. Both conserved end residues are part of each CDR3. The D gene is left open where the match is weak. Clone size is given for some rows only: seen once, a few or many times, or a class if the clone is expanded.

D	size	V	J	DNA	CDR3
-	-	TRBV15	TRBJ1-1	TGTGCCACCAGCAGAGGAACTGGTTGGGGCACTGAAGCTTTCTTT	CATSRGTGWGTEAFF
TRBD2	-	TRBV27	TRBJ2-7	TGTGCCAGCAGTCTGCGGGGGTATGACTACGAGCAGTACTTC	CASSLRGYDYEQYF
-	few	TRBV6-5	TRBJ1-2	TGTGCCAGCAGTTACTCTTCGGACTATGGCTACACCTTC	CASSYSSDYGYTF
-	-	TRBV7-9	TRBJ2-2	TGTGCCAGCAGCTTAGGACAGATCACCGGGGAGCTGTTTTTT	CASSLGQITGELFF
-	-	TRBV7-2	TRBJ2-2	TGTGCCAGCAGCTTAACGGACGCGAACACCGGGGAGCTGTTTTTT	CASSLTDANTGELFF
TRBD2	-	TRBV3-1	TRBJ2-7	TGTGCCAGCAGCCCCCTGAGCGGGAGGGATTCCTACGAGCAGTACTTC	CASSPLSGRDSYEQYF
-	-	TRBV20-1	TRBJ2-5	TGCAGTGCTAGAGATCCCCCTGGGGGGTCCCAAGAGACCCAGTACTTC	CSARDPPGGSQETQYF
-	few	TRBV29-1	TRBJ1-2	TGCAGCGTCTCCGGGGCCTATGGCTACACCTTC	CSVSGAYGYTF
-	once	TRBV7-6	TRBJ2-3	TGTGCCAGCAGCTTCAGGGAAGATACGCAGTATTTT	CASSFREDTQYF
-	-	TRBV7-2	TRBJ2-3	TGTGCCAGCAGCGCACTGACCCCAGATACGCAGTATTTT	CASSALTPDTQYF
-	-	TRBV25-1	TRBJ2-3	TGTGCCAGCAGTGAGCTATTAGCGGCGACGCAGTATTTT	CASSELLAATQYF
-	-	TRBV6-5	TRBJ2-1	TGTGCCAGCAGTTACGCTGCCGGACATGGGTATGAGCAGTTCTTC	CASSYAAGHGYEQFF
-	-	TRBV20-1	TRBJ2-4	TGCAGTGCTAGAGCTGGGCCGAACATTCAGTACTTC	CSARAGPNIQYF
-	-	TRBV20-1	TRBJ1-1	TGCAGTGCCCTGGCTTGGGATGGGGACACTGAAGCTTTCTTT	CSALAWDGDTEAFF
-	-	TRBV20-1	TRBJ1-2	TGCAGTGCTAATTGGGTATATGGCTACACCTTC	CSANWVYGYTF
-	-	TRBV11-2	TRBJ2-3	TGTGCCAGTCGGGGGCCCACAGATACGCGGTATTTT	CASRGPTDTRYF
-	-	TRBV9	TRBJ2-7	TGTGCCAGCAGCCCGGGACGGATCTACGAGCAGTACTTC	CASSPGRIYEQYF
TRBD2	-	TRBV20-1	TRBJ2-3	TGCAGTGCTAGAGATTCAGCGGGAGAGTCAGATACGCAGTATTTT	CSARDSAGESDTQYF
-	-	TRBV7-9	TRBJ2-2	TGTGCCAGCAGCTTCGGTTCCATTAACACCGGGGAGCTGTTTTTT	CASSFGSINTGELFF
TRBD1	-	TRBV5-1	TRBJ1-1	TGCGCCAGCAACAGGGGGCTGGGGAACACTGAAGCTTTCTTT	CASNRGLGNTEAFF
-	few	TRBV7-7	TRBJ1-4	TGTGCTAGCAGCTTAGACTTTAATGAAAAACTGTTTTTT	CASSLDFNEKLFF
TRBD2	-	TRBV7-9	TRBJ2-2	TGTGCCAGCAGCCGGCCCTCTAGCGGGGGGGCCGGGGAGCTGTTTTTT	CASSRPSSGGAGELFF
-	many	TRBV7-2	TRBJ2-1	TGTGCCAGCAGCTTCACAACTGACGGGAATGAGCAGTTCTTC	CASSFTTDGNEQFF
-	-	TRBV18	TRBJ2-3	TGTGCCAGCTCACGGGAAACCACCACAGATACGCAGTATTTT	CASSRETTTDTQYF
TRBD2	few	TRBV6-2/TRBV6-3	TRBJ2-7	TGTGCCAGCAGTTTTTCCAGCGGGGGCGCTCCCTACGAGCAGTACTTC	CASSFSSGGAPYEQYF
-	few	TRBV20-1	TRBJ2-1	TGCAGTGCATTATCCTACAATGAGCAGTTCTTC	CSALSYNEQFF
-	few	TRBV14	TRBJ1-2	TGTGCCAGCAGCCCGGGACATGGTGGCTACACCTTC	CASSPGHGGYTF
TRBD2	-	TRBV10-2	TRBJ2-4	TGCGCCAGCAGTGAGCTCGGACTAGCGGGGGGGAGCATTCAGTACTTC	CASSELGLAGGSIQYF
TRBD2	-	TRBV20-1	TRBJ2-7	TGCAGTGCTAGAGTACTAGCGGCAAGCTCCTACGAGCAGTACTTC	CSARVLAASSYEQYF
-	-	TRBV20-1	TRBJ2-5	TGCAGTGCTAACGGTTGGGAAGAGACCCAGTACTTC	CSANGWEETQYF
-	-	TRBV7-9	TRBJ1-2	TGTGCCAGCAGCTTCACTGGCATGTTTTCCTATGGCTACACCTTC	CASSFTGMFSYGYTF
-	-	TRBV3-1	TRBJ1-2	TGTGCCAGCAGCCAAGAGGGGACGGCGAACTATGGCTACACCTTC	CASSQEGTANYGYTF
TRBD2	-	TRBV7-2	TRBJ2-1	TGTGCCAGCAGCACTGGACTAGCGGGGCATGAGCAGTTCTTC	CASSTGLAGHEQFF
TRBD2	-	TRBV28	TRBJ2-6	TGTGCCAGCAGTGTGGGACTAGCGGGCCGCACTGGGGCCAACGTCCTGACTTTC	CASSVGLAGRTGANVLTF
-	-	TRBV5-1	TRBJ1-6	TGCGCCAGCAGCAGCGGACAACCCTGGGATTCACCCCTCCACTTT	CASSSGQPWDSPLHF
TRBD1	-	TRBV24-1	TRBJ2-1	TGTGCCACCAGTGATTTTATTGGGACAGGCCACAATGAGCAGTTCTTC	CATSDFIGTGHNEQFF
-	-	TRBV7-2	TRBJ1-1	TGTGCCAGCAGCTGGCAGGACAGCAACACTGAAGCTTTCTTT	CASSWQDSNTEAFF